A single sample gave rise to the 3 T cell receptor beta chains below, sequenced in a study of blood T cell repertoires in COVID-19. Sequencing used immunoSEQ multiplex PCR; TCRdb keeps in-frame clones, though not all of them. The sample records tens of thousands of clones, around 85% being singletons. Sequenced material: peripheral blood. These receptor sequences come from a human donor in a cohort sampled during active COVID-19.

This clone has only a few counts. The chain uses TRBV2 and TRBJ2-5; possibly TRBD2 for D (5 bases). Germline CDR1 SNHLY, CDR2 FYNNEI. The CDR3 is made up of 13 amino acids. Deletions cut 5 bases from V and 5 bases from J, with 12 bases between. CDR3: CASSLEGRETQYF. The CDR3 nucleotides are TGTGCCAGCAGTCTTGAGGGTCGGGAGACCCAGTACTTC. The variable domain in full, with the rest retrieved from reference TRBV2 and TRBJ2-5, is EPEVTQTPSHQVTQMGQEVILRCVPISNHLYFYWYRQILGQKVEFLVSFYNNEISEKSEIFDDQFSVERPDGSNFTLKIRSTKLEDSAMYFCASSLEGRETQYFGPGTRLLVL.

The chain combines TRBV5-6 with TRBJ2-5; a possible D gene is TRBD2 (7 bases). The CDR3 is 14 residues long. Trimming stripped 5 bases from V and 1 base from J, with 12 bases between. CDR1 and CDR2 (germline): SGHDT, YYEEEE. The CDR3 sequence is CASRRGGSQETQYF. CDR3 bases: TGTGCCAGCAGGCGCGGGGGCAGCCAAGAGACCCAGTACTTC.

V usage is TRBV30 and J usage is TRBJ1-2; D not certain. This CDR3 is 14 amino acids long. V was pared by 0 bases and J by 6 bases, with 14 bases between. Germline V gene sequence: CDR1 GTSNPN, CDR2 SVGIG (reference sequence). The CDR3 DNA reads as TGTGCCTGGAGTGTAGGAGGCTTGCCAGATGGCTACACCTTC. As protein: CAWSVGGLPDGYTF.